This T cell receptor beta chain was obtained from a study of response to subunit inactivated influenza vaccine. TCRdb fed the RT-PCR reads into MiXCR, producing one record per CDR3 protein. This table has fewer than 400,000 distinct CDR3 sequences, 21% appearing once. This clonotype was recorded at least ten times. Its antigen is unknown. Study-level findings and limits: Each seasonal flu vaccination may recruit only limited new T cells, authors suggested.

The receptor comes from a man in his fifties or sixties who received an inactivated influenza vaccine. The sequenced sample was PBMCs from blood, obtained about 20 months after vaccination.

This CDR3 reads CASSEGGTEAFF. For the CDR3, the DNA is TGTGCCAGCAGTGAAGGGGGAACTGAAGCTTTCTTT. This chain links TRBV25-1 with TRBJ1-1; D might be TRBD1 (5 bases). Germline CDR1 and CDR2: MGHDK and SYGVNS. This CDR3 region has 12 residues. Trimming shortened V by 2 bases and J by 5 bases, and 6 bases separated the two germline ends. Full variable domain (rest looked up from reference TRBV25-1 and TRBJ1-1): EADIYQTPRYLVIGTGKKITLECSQTMGHDKMYWYQQDPGMELHLIHYSYGVNSTEKGDLSSESTVSRIRTEHFPLTLESARPSHTSQYLCASSEGGTEAFFGQGTRLTVV.